The 6 T cell receptor beta chains below come from one sample, sequenced in a study of T cell responses to AZD1222 COVID-19 vaccine. Profiled with immunoSEQ multiplex PCR; TCRdb holds only in-frame clones, not every one. The specimen's table records around 150,000 clones. The sequenced sample was peripheral blood. These receptors all come from an adult in good health.

The rearrangement links TRBV19 to TRBJ2-1; 12 positions match TRBD2. The CDR3 extends over 15 amino acids. In germline, CDR1 is LNHDA, CDR2 SQIVND (reference sequence). J lost 3 bases, V lost 4 bases, and 1 base had no gene match. The CDR3 loop reads CASSTTSGSYNEQFF. CDR3 sequence (DNA): TGTGCCAGTAGTACGACTAGCGGGAGCTACAATGAGCAGTTCTTC.

V usage is TRBV6-1 and J usage is TRBJ1-2; tentative D call: TRBD1 (6 bases). Germline CDR1 MNHNS, CDR2 SASEGT. There are 15 residues in the CDR3. The V gene lost 0 bases and the J gene lost 0 bases, with 8 bases spanning the gap. As DNA, the CDR3 is TGTGCCAGCAGTGAAGCGAGGGGGTCTAACTATGGCTACACCTTC. This translates into CASSEARGSNYGYTF.

The chain couples TRBV10-3 to TRBJ1-1; possible D gene TRBD1, 6 bases. This CDR3 spans 13 amino acids. The germline CDR1 and CDR2 sequences are ENHRY and SYGVKD. V gave up 4 bases and J gave up 1 base, with 7 bases separating them. This CDR3 is CAISAGENTEAFF. CDR3 DNA: TGTGCCATCAGTGCAGGGGAGAACACTGAAGCTTTCTTT.

The gene calls are TRBV19 and TRBJ1-2, with TRBD1 as a possible D gene (5 bases). Per the germline V gene, CDR1 is LNHDA and CDR2 is SQIVND (reference sequence). Trimming took 6 bases from V and 5 from J, leaving 13 bases between them. CDR3 length equals 13 residues. CDR3 bases: TGTGCCAGTAGCCCTGGGGCTTGGTATGGCTACACCTTC. Amino acids: CASSPGAWYGYTF.

V and J are TRBV4-2 and TRBJ1-1, with D tentatively TRBD1 (6 bases). Germline-derived CDR1 and CDR2 are LGHNA and YNFKEQ. The CDR3 consists of 18 residues. V dropped 0 bases and J dropped 5 bases, with 22 bases sitting between them. The CDR3 here is CASSQDLQGLVRGTEAFF. The DNA for the CDR3 is TGTGCCAGCAGCCAAGATCTACAGGGCCTCGTCAGGGGTACTGAAGCTTTCTTT.

V usage is TRBV7-9 and J usage is TRBJ1-5; TRBD1 matches 11 bases. The length of the CDR3 is 17 residues. Germline assignment: CDR1 SEHNR and CDR2 FQNEAQ (reference sequence). Trimming took 1 base from V and 3 from J; bases not matched to a gene: 5. CDR3 nucleotides: TGTGCCAGCAGCTTAGGTGGACAGGGGGCGGACAATCAGCCCCAGCATTTT. Translated: CASSLGGQGADNQPQHF.